This TCR beta chain stems from a study of blood T cells in healthy people across ages. This CDR3 region has 13 residues. Germline CDR1 is PRHDT and CDR2 is FYEKMQ (reference sequence). It was with a sample-barcoded 5' primer and a J-beta primer mix that a second PCR of roughly 7 to 12 cycles was run. TCRdb re-called the 5' RACE reads through MiXCR, storing one row per CDR3 protein. The data show some 1.6 million distinct CDR3 sequences, with around 35% seen just once and 11% held by the top ten. Study results and limitations: Reliance upon unsorted PBMCs precluded definitive naive versus antigen-experienced comparison. Naive T cell percentage by flow cytometry tracked strongly with beta diversity.

For this clonotype: Its specificity is not known. At one of its ends the junction is not consistent with the germline gene, which may arise from a read error.

The clonotype originates from a woman in her twenties or thirties in good health. The genes are TRBV13 and TRBJ1-2; TRBD1 might be the D (6 bases). Sample: blood. DNA of the CDR3: TGTGCCGGACGGACAGCTACTAACTATAGCTACACCTTC. Amino acid sequence: CAGRTATNYSYTF.